This T cell receptor (beta chain) derives from a study of vaccination and CD4 T cells after COVID-19. For the study at large: Overlapping spike peptides from SARS-CoV-2, HCoV-NL63, HCoV-OC43 and HCoV-229E served to stimulate the cells.

Treatment here: roughly ten-day PBMC culture with coronavirus spike peptide pools or control peptides (ViraFEST assay). According to the study, CD4+ T cells from the unexposed donor were gathered ahead of the COVID-19 pandemic (2011-2018). By negative selection, CD4+ T cells were isolated once culture had run for nine to eleven days. Cultured CD4+ T cell DNA was sequenced using the Oncomine TCR Beta short-read assay. Researchers extracted genomic DNA from CD4+ T cells that had been cultured. MiXCR, applied by TCRdb to the PCR reads, yields one record per CDR3 protein. This sample has approximately 9,800 distinct CDR3 sequences, with approximately 45% found just once. Judged by abundance, this clonotype is large (0.1 to 1%). Antigen specificity is unknown. The CDR3 runs 16 residues. Trimming removed 3 bases from V and 4 bases from J, with 16 bases in between. From germline, CDR1 is KGHDR and CDR2 SFDVKD.

J is TRBJ2-3 and V is TRBV24-1, with a weak D call TRBD2 (5 bases). The receptor's source is a human donor in good health. Sequenced input: CD4+ T cells from blood, cultured in vitro. The CDR3 region is CATSDPGEGVADTQYF. The CDR3 bases are TGTGCCACCAGTGATCCCGGTGAGGGAGTGGCAGATACGCAGTATTTT.